The 2 T cell receptor beta chains listed next were all sequenced from one sample in a study of blood T cell repertoires in COVID-19. Only in-frame clones appear in the TCRdb table, and some are missing; sequencing was by immunoSEQ multiplex PCR. In the table there are about 150,000 clones, 90% of which are singletons. Sequences were obtained from peripheral blood. Receptor source: a man aged 45-60 years with acute or convalescent COVID-19.

The rearrangement uses TRBV10-3 and TRBJ2-2; 9 bases are a match to TRBD2. Trimming at V came to 6 bases and at J to 3 bases, leaving 8 bases not matched to a gene. The CDR3 is 16 residues long. In germline, CDR1 is ENHRY, CDR2 SYGVKD. CDR3 nucleotide sequence: TGTGCCATCAGCCAGGGACTAGCCCTAGACACCGGGGAGCTGTTTTTT. Translating it yields CAISQGLALDTGELFF.

About this clone itself: It is unclear where the CDR3 begins or ends on the DNA, so no DNA is shown, and the CDR3 is as TCRdb lists it. The V and J genes are TRBV21-1 and TRBJ2-1; the tabulated D call, TRBD2, remains unverified against the DNA. TRBV21-1 is a documented pseudogene. The CDR3 length is 19 residues, termini included. The CDR3 sequence is CASSKPAPWAGGIGNEQFF.